This T cell receptor (beta chain) appears in the sequencing data of a study of cytomegalovirus exposure and HLA in healthy donors. Comment on this clone: The antigen remains undetermined.

Study outcomes and limitations: As a later analysis showed, a missense DCLRE1C variant was linked to trimming of TCR beta V- and J-genes. Later analysis identified around 15,000 TCR beta sequences associated with HLA alleles, using a false discovery rate threshold of 0.05.

This CDR3 has 15 amino acids. Per the germline V gene, CDR1 is SGHAT and CDR2 is FQNNGV. The V and J ends lost 1 base and 5 bases respectively, with 12 bases between them. Vbeta (60) and Jbeta (13) primers were used in the PCR. The table came from immunoSEQ multiplex PCR; TCRdb's copy has only in-frame clones and leaves some out. The table records about 210,000 clones, about 85% of them present only once. This clonotype originated in a girl aged 2 to 9 in good health and CMV-seronegative. The chain recombines TRBV11-2 with TRBJ1-5; possibly TRBD1 for D (5 bases). The material sequenced was PBMCs. The chain's CDR3 is CASSLAPGGYQPQHF. CDR3 coding DNA: TGTGCCAGCAGCTTAGCACCCGGGGGGTATCAGCCCCAGCATTTT.